The 15 T cell receptor beta chains presented below share a single source sample, sequenced in a study of blood T cell repertoires in COVID-19. The method was immunoSEQ multiplex PCR; TCRdb's version includes in-frame clones alone and lacks a portion of them. Of around 270,000 clones in the sample, roughly 86% were seen once. Source material: peripheral blood. Receptor source: a middle-aged man who had recovered from COVID-19.

The table lists this clone with a count of one. The rearrangement links TRBV9 to TRBJ1-1; 8 bases align to TRBD1. The germline V gene has CDR1 SGDLS and CDR2 YYNGEE. V was pared by 4 bases and J by 1 base, with 3 bases of the junction left unmatched. The CDR3 runs to 14 residues. CDR3 protein: CASSSGGTNTEAFF. CDR3 nucleotide sequence: TGTGCCAGCAGCTCAGGGGGCACGAACACTGAAGCTTTCTTT.

The chain couples TRBV19 to TRBJ1-5, with a tentative D call TRBD1 (6 bases). The V gene's germline CDR1 is LNHDA and CDR2 SQIVND (reference sequence). V was trimmed by 6 bases and J by 4 bases, leaving 10 bases between them. The length of the CDR3 is 13 residues. CDR3 DNA: TGTGCCAGTAGCGTCCAGGGGAATCAGCCCCAGCATTTT. It yields the protein CASSVQGNQPQHF. Full variable domain (outside the CDR3, taken from reference TRBV19 and TRBJ1-5): DGGITQSPKYLFRKEGQNVTLSCEQNLNHDAMYWYRQDPGQGLRLIYYSQIVNDFQKGDIAEGYSVSREKKESFPLTVTSAQKNPTAFYLCASSVQGNQPQHFGDGTRLSIL.

The chain recombines TRBV14 with TRBJ1-2; possible D gene TRBD1, 6 bases. Per the germline V gene, CDR1 is SGHDN and CDR2 is FVKESK. V lost 0 bases, J lost 0 bases, and 17 bases lay in between. The CDR3 is made up of 18 amino acids. This CDR3 is CASSQDIRGEGANYGYTF. The CDR3 nucleotides read TGTGCCAGCAGCCAAGATATCAGGGGAGAGGGAGCTAACTATGGCTACACCTTC.

The J gene is TRBJ2-1, the V gene TRBV27; TRBD1 matches 7 bases. The CDR3 sequence is 14 residues long. Trimming cost V 6 bases and J 5 bases; bases outside gene matches: 7. CDR1 is MNHEY and CDR2 is SMNVEV in the germline V gene (reference sequence). CDR3 in DNA: TGTGCCAGCAGACCCCCGGGACAGAACAATGAGCAGTTCTTC. It is translated as CASRPPGQNNEQFF.

This clone was detected a few times. The CDR3 loop is CASSLRPPGSSYNEQFF. The CDR3 bases are TGTGCCAGCAGCTTAAGGCCCCCAGGTAGCTCCTACAATGAGCAGTTCTTC. The genes are TRBV7-2 and TRBJ2-1, with no clear D. Trimming took off 2 bases at V and 0 bases at J, with 14 bases between the two ends. The CDR3 sequence is 17 residues long. Germline lookup yields CDR1 SGHTA and CDR2 FQGNSA.

The gene calls are TRBV6-5 and TRBJ2-2; D is undetermined. With 5 bases removed from V and 0 bases from J, the gap between germline ends came to 7 bases. The CDR3 is 14 residues long. Germline-derived CDR1 and CDR2 are MNHEY and SVGAGI. CDR3 coding DNA: TGTGCCAGCAGTCGCTACTCGAACACCGGGGAGCTGTTTTTT. Translation gives CASSRYSNTGELFF.

V gene TRBV7-2 combines with J gene TRBJ2-6; D is uncertain. The CDR3 length is 14 residues. V was shortened by 3 bases and J by 1 base, with 4 bases between the two germline ends. Per the germline V gene, CDR1 is SGHTA and CDR2 is FQGNSA. DNA for the CDR3: TGTGCCAGCAGCTTGACTTCTGGGGCCAACGTCCTGACTTTC. Translation: CASSLTSGANVLTF.

The chain combines TRBV27 with TRBJ2-3; weak D call: TRBD1 (5 bases). Germline CDR1 and CDR2: MNHEY and SMNVEV (reference sequence). The CDR3 has 15 residues. Trimming removed 4 bases from V and 0 bases from J, with 11 bases in between. CDR3 amino acids: CASSSNRWSTDTQYF. Here the CDR3 DNA reads TGTGCCAGCAGTTCCAACAGGTGGAGCACAGATACGCAGTATTTT.

The chain is built from TRBV30 and TRBJ2-6, with a tentative D call TRBD1 (5 bases). Germline lookup yields CDR1 GTSNPN and CDR2 SVGIG (reference sequence). The CDR3 has 14 amino acids. Trimming left V 2 bases short and J 2 bases short, with 7 bases between. CDR3 amino acids: CAWSPGTGANVLTF. The DNA of the CDR3 is TGTGCCTGGAGTCCAGGGACTGGGGCCAACGTCCTGACTTTC.

This clone showed up just once. The chain recombines TRBV5-1 with TRBJ2-5; D is possibly TRBD2 (5 bases). The CDR3 covers 14 residues. V shed 0 bases and J shed 4 bases, with 10 bases lying between them. CDR1 and CDR2 from the germline V gene are SGHRS and YFSETQ. Here the CDR3 DNA reads TGCGCCAGCAGCTTGGGAGGGTTTCGAGAGACCCAGTACTTC. Its protein product is CASSLGGFRETQYF. Drawing the rest from reference TRBV5-1 and TRBJ2-5, the complete variable domain is KAGVTQTPRYLIKTRGQQVTLSCSPISGHRSVSWYQQTPGQGLQFLFEYFSETQRNKGNFPGRFSGRQFSNSRSEMNVSTLELGDSALYLCASSLGGFRETQYFGPGTRLLVL.

This clone was found once. The chain employs TRBV12-5 and TRBJ1-3, with 8 bases matching TRBD1. The CDR3 has 16 residues. V was clipped by 2 bases and J by 0 bases; unmatched bases: 3. CDR1 is LGHNT, CDR2 FRNRAP, per germline. As DNA, the CDR3 is TGTGCTAGTGGTTTGCCCGGACAGGGCTCTGGAAACACCATATATTTT. It yields the protein CASGLPGQGSGNTIYF.

The chain has TRBV5-1 and TRBJ2-5; 7 nucleotides line up with TRBD2. Germline V gene lookup returns CDR1 SGHRS and CDR2 YFSETQ. The V and J ends lost 4 bases and 2 bases, in that order; junction bases with no gene match: 8. The CDR3 spans 15 residues. Written as DNA, the CDR3 is TGCGCCAGCAGCCCCCCGGGGAGGGATCAAGAGACCCAGTACTTC. Translated, it gives CASSPPGRDQETQYF.

Here the CDR3 DNA reads TGTGCCAGCAGTGAACACGGCGGGGGGGCCTACGAGCAGTACTTC. As protein: CASSEHGGGAYEQYF. The V and J genes are TRBV6-1 and TRBJ2-7, with TRBD2 matching over 9 bases. Germline CDR1 is MNHNS and CDR2 is SASEGT. The J segment lost 2 bases and the V segment lost 2 bases, leaving 4 bases of the junction unmatched. There are 15 residues in the CDR3.

The chain combines TRBV3-1 (or the pseudogene TRBV3-2) with TRBJ2-2, with D tentatively TRBD1 (6 bases). The germline V and J ends were trimmed by 4 bases and 5 bases, with 8 bases remaining between them. The CDR3 runs to 13 residues. CDR1 is LGHDT and CDR2 is YNNKEL in the germline V gene (reference sequence). CDR3 region: CASSPGETGELFF. The CDR3 bases are TGTGCCAGCAGCCCAGGGGAAACCGGGGAGCTGTTTTTT.

The CDR3: CASSLEIRLAGNEQFF. CDR3 DNA: TGTGCCAGCAGCTTAGAGATTCGGCTAGCGGGGAATGAGCAGTTCTTC. V is TRBV7-9 and J is TRBJ2-1; 9 bases align to TRBD2. Trimming took 1 base from V and 7 from J; bases not matched to a gene: 8. The germline V gene encodes CDR1 SEHNR and CDR2 FQNEAQ (reference sequence). This CDR3 comprises 16 residues.